The clone carrying this TCR beta chain was seen more than once but under ten times. These data originate in a study of T cell changes during pregnancy in multiple sclerosis. Germline loops: CDR1 SGHRS, CDR2 YFSETQ. The CDR3 length is 14 residues. V lost 8 bases, J lost 0 bases, and 6 bases stayed unmatched. Data came from immunoSEQ multiplex PCR; TCRdb stores just in-frame clones and leaves some out. Counted here are about 80,000 clones, under 95% occurring once; the ten biggest clones make up approximately 2.5%. The material sequenced was peripheral blood, taken before pregnancy. The TCR was taken from a female donor with multiple sclerosis, enrolled in a pregnancy study. The V gene is TRBV5-1, the J gene TRBJ2-3; 7 nucleotides align to TRBD2. The CDR3: CASKLASSTDTQYF. DNA for the CDR3: TGCGCCAGTAAACTAGCGTCTAGCACAGATACGCAGTATTTT.